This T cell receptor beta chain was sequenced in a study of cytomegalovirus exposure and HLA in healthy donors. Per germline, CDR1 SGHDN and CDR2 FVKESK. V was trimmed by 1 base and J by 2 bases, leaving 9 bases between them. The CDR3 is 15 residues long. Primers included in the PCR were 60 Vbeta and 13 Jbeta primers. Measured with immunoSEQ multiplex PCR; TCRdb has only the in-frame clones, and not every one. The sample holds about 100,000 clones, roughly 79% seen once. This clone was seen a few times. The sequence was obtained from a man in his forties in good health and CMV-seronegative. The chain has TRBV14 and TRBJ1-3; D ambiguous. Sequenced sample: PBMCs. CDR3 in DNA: TGTGCCAGCAGCCAAGTGGAGGGTCCTGGAAACACCATATATTTT. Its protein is CASSQVEGPGNTIYF.